This T cell receptor beta chain was recorded in a study of monozygotic twins with cystic fibrosis. The study's findings and limits: Nucleotide-identical clonotype sharing was significantly higher within monozygotic CF twin pairs than between unrelated CF individuals.

As to this clone: The antigen is undetermined. The junction does not match germline at one end; this may be a read error.

The CDR3 sequence is 14 residues long. The V gene's germline CDR1 is SGHTA and CDR2 FQGNSA. The method was immunoSEQ multiplex PCR; TCRdb's version includes in-frame clones alone and lacks a portion of them. The table has approximately 28,000 clones, around four fifths seen once; the top ten hold about 0.96%. This TCR derives from a girl aged 2 to 10 with cystic fibrosis. V is TRBV7-2 and J is TRBJ2-7; D tentatively reads TRBD1 or TRBD2 (5 bases each). The sample was blood. CDR3 sequence (DNA): TGTGCCAGCAGCCCCGGGACGAGCGTGACGGGAAGGAACTTC. Its protein product is CASSPGTSVTGRNF.